What follows are 21 T cell receptor beta chains derived from one specimen sequenced in a study of cytomegalovirus exposure and HLA in healthy donors. 60 Vbeta and 13 Jbeta primers were used in PCR. Repertoires were generated with immunoSEQ multiplex PCR, while TCRdb's copy carries only in-frame clones and drops some. The sample shows under 250,000 clones, 70% to 85% of them seen only once. Sequencing used PBMCs. These TCRs come from a male donor in good health and CMV-seronegative.

The table lists this clone with a few counts. The chain recombines TRBV19 with TRBJ1-1; no clear D gene. Trimming took off 3 bases at V and 5 bases at J, with 13 bases between the two ends. This CDR3 contains 14 residues. CDR1 and CDR2 (germline): LNHDA, SQIVND (reference sequence). The CDR3 loop is CASSMTTRGTEAFF. The DNA of the CDR3 is TGTGCCAGTAGTATGACCACCCGCGGGACTGAAGCTTTCTTT.

In regard to this clone: Other DNA sequences in the sample encode the same CDR3. This chain links TRBV6-5 with TRBJ2-2; TRBD2 aligns across 11 bases. The CDR3 loop spans 14 amino acids. V dropped 8 bases and J dropped 4; count of bases not matched to a gene: 3. Germline lookup yields CDR1 MNHEY and CDR2 SVGAGI. The CDR3 reads CASSGLAATGELFF. The DNA of the CDR3 is TGTGCCAGCTCGGGACTAGCGGCCACCGGGGAGCTGTTTTTT.

The rearrangement joins TRBV6-1 to TRBJ2-7, with D hard to call. The CDR3 runs to 14 residues. Trimming stripped 5 bases from V and 7 bases from J, with 18 bases between. CDR1 is MNHNS, CDR2 SASEGT, per germline. In nucleotides, the CDR3 is TGTGCCAGCAGTCGTCTCGGCGGAGATCGGGAGCAGTACTTC. Protein: CASSRLGGDREQYF.

This clone occurred a few times. Other nucleotide sequences from this sample produce the same CDR3. The rearrangement joins TRBV9 to TRBJ2-1; TRBD2 aligns across 11 bases. Trimming at V came to 0 bases and at J to 6 bases, leaving 2 bases not matched to a gene. CDR1 is SGDLS, CDR2 YYNGEE, per germline. CDR3 length: 15 amino acids. The chain's CDR3 is CASSVGLAGINEQFF. The CDR3 DNA is TGTGCCAGCAGCGTAGGACTAGCGGGAATCAATGAGCAGTTCTTC.

The V gene is TRBV6-6, the J gene TRBJ2-7; 7 nucleotides agree with TRBD1. This CDR3 contains 11 residues. From germline, CDR1 is MNHNY and CDR2 SVGAGI (reference sequence). The trim removed 11 bases at V and 6 bases at J, leaving 7 bases unmatched. CDR3 loop: CAAETGLEQYF. DNA of the CDR3: TGTGCCGCAGAGACAGGGCTCGAGCAGTACTTC.

The rearrangement uses TRBV4-2 and TRBJ2-1; tentatively, D is TRBD2 (5 bases). Germline V gene data show CDR1 as LGHNA and CDR2 as YNFKEQ. The V gene lost 4 bases and the J gene lost 0 bases, with 7 bases spanning the gap. This CDR3 has 14 amino acids. The CDR3 sequence is CASSRGSSYNEQFF. The CDR3 DNA sequence: TGTGCCAGCAGCCGTGGGAGCTCCTACAATGAGCAGTTCTTC.

This clone was observed once. The gene calls are TRBV28 and TRBJ2-3, with 14 nucleotides matching TRBD2. V shed 5 bases, J shed 10 bases, and the junction held 5 bases outside the gene matches. CDR1 is MDHEN and CDR2 is SYDVKM in the germline V gene. The CDR3 consists of 14 residues. The CDR3 DNA sequence: TGTGCCAGCAGTCCGGGACTAGCGGGAGTGGCGCAGTATTTT. Translation gives CASSPGLAGVAQYF.

This sequence joins TRBV6-1 and TRBJ2-7; 8 bases are shared with TRBD2. The length of the CDR3 is 15 residues. CDR1 is MNHNS, CDR2 SASEGT, per germline. The trim removed 6 bases at V and 2 bases at J, leaving 9 bases unmatched. This CDR3 is CASSSSGLNPYEQYF. Written as DNA, the CDR3 is TGTGCCAGCAGCTCTAGCGGGTTGAACCCCTACGAGCAGTACTTC.

A word on this clone: The junction departs from the called germline gene at one end, perhaps through a read error. The chain has TRBV7-9 and TRBJ2-7; 8 bases map to TRBD2. This CDR3 is 13 amino acids long. Per the germline V gene, CDR1 is SEHNR and CDR2 is FQNEAQ (reference sequence). CDR3 sequence: CSSSSGLVYEQYF. CDR3 DNA: TGTTCCAGCAGCTCGGGACTAGTCTACGAGCAGTACTTC.

This clone appeared a few times. The CDR3 sequence is CASSPTGRDTQYF. The DNA for the CDR3 is TGTGCCAGCAGCCCTACGGGGAGAGATACGCAGTATTTT. The rearrangement joins TRBV5-6 to TRBJ2-3, with a weak D call TRBD2 (5 bases). This CDR3 is built from 13 residues. Per the germline V gene, CDR1 is SGHDT and CDR2 is YYEEEE. V lost 4 bases to trimming and J lost 5 bases, with 11 bases between them.

This chain joins TRBV7-2 and TRBJ2-7; no clear D gene. This CDR3 spans 14 amino acids. The V gene's germline CDR1 is SGHTA and CDR2 FQGNSA. The germline V and J ends were trimmed by 5 bases and 2 bases, with 13 bases remaining between them. CDR3 DNA sequence: TGTGCCAGCAGCCCTCGACACGAAACCTACGAGCAGTACTTC. Translated, it gives CASSPRHETYEQYF.

CDR3: CASKAAATGEKLFF. The CDR3 bases are TGTGCCAGCAAGGCGGCCGCGACGGGAGAAAAACTGTTTTTT. V usage is TRBV6-1 and J usage is TRBJ1-4, with D uncertain. The CDR3 covers 14 residues. V was pared by 7 bases and J by 8 bases, with 17 bases between. Germline V gene lookup returns CDR1 MNHNS and CDR2 SASEGT.

The CDR3 DNA is TGTGCCAGCAGGAGGACAGGCCAGACCCAGTACTTC. Translated, it gives CASRRTGQTQYF. The chain joins TRBV7-4 to TRBJ2-5; 7 bases are a match to TRBD1. The junction had 4 bases not matched to a gene; V was cut back by 6 bases and J by 6 bases. The CDR3 is 12 amino acids. Germline V gives CDR1 SGHVT, CDR2 SQSDAQ.

V is TRBV7-8 and J is TRBJ2-2; D not resolved. The length of the CDR3 is 16 residues. Trimming shortened V by 0 bases and J by 0 bases, and 8 bases separated the two germline ends. CDR1 SGHVS and CDR2 FQNEAQ come from the germline V gene. CDR3 in amino acids: CASSLATVTNTGELFF. CDR3 bases: TGTGCCAGCAGCTTAGCCACTGTAACGAACACCGGGGAGCTGTTTTTT. Based on the CDR3 plus reference TRBV7-8 and TRBJ2-2, the full variable domain is GAGVSQSPRYKVAKRGQDVALRCDPISGHVSLFWYQQALGQGPEFLTYFQNEAQLDKSGLPSDRFFAERPEGSVSTLKIQRTQQEDSAVYLCASSLATVTNTGELFFGEGSRLTVL.

This sequence joins TRBV21-1 and TRBJ1-2; the table's D call of TRBD1 was not tested on the DNA. TRBV21-1 is a pseudogene. There are 16 residues in the CDR3. The CDR3 DNA reads TGTGCCAGCAGCGCGAACGACACTCGGTCCCCTGATGGCTACACCTTC. Protein: CASSANDTRSPDGYTF.

A few counts support this clone. One end of the junction is discordant with germline, which a read error may explain. The gene calls are TRBV28 and TRBJ1-4; D remains ambiguous. This CDR3 is built from 12 residues. Per germline, CDR1 MDHEN and CDR2 SYDVKM. CDR3 DNA sequence: TGTGCCAGCAGTTTGACTAGTGAAAAACTGTTTTTT. It encodes CASSLTSEKLFF.

The J gene is TRBJ2-1, the V gene TRBV2; possibly TRBD2 for D (5 bases). CDR3 length: 18 residues. The germline CDR1 and CDR2 sequences are SNHLY and FYNNEI. V lost 3 bases, J lost 2 bases, and 20 bases lay in between. As DNA, the CDR3 is TGTGCCAGCAGTGATTCGCCGGCGGACTCTGGAGCCTACAATGAGCAGTTCTTC. Its translation is CASSDSPADSGAYNEQFF.

The chain joins TRBV5-1 to TRBJ2-7; TRBD2 agrees at 12 bases. The J segment lost 2 bases and the V segment lost 3 bases, leaving 3 bases of the junction unmatched. The CDR3 is 15 residues long. Germline V gives CDR1 SGHRS, CDR2 YFSETQ. The CDR3 reads CASSYGLAGTYEQYF. CDR3 bases: TGCGCCAGCAGCTATGGACTAGCGGGAACCTACGAGCAGTACTTC.

This chain connects TRBV11-1 to TRBJ1-1; D call uncertain. The CDR3 totals 13 residues. The V end was cut by 0 bases, the J end by 5 bases, with 7 bases between. CDR1 and CDR2 from the germline V gene are SGHAT and FQDESV (reference sequence). CDR3 sequence reads: CASSLAGGTEAFF. DNA of the CDR3: TGTGCCAGCAGCTTAGCAGGCGGAACTGAAGCTTTCTTT.

The chain couples TRBV19 to TRBJ1-2; D is perhaps TRBD1 (5 bases). V lost 3 bases to trimming and J lost 4 bases, with 9 bases between them. The CDR3 has 13 amino acids. CDR1 and CDR2 (germline): LNHDA, SQIVND (reference sequence). The CDR3 spells CASSISRVYGYTF. The DNA of the CDR3 is TGTGCCAGTAGTATCTCCAGGGTCTATGGCTACACCTTC.

This clone was detected only once. The chain joins TRBV7-6 to TRBJ2-1; TRBD2 matches at 7 bases. Germline assignment: CDR1 SGHVS and CDR2 FNYEAQ. The CDR3 is 13 amino acids. The V and J ends lost 5 bases and 8 bases, in that order; junction bases with no gene match: 6. Written as DNA, the CDR3 is TGTGCCAGCAGCCGGGGAGGGAAGGATGAGCAGTTCTTC. This codes for CASSRGGKDEQFF.